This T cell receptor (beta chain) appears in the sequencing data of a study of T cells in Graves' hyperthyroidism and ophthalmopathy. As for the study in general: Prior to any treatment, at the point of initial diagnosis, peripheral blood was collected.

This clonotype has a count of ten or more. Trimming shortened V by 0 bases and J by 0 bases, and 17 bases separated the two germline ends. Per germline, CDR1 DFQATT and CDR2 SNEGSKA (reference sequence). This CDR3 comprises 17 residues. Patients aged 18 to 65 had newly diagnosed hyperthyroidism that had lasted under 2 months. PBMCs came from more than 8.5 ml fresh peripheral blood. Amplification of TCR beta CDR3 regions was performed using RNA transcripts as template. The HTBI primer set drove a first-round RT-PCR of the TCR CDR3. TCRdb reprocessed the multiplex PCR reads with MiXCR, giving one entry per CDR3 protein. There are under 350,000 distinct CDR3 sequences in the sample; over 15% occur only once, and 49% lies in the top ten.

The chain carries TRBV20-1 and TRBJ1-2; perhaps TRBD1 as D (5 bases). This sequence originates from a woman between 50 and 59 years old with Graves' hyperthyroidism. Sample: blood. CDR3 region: CSARDPISTAANYGYTF. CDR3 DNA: TGCAGTGCTAGAGATCCGATTTCGACAGCCGCTAACTATGGCTACACCTTC.